Following are 30 T cell receptor beta chains from one sample sequenced in a study of CD8 T cells in ankylosing spondylitis. One entry per CDR3 protein results from TCRdb running MiXCR on the 5' RACE reads. The repertoire holds a few hundred thousand distinct CDR3 sequences, over 9.5% seen once, with 21% in the top ten. The sequenced material came from blood, either unsorted or a sorted T cell fraction (not recorded which). The receptors were gathered from a male donor with ankylosing spondylitis or in good health (not recorded which).

This sequence joins TRBV20-1 and TRBJ2-3; 8 bases map to TRBD1. Trimming took 5 bases from V and 1 from J; bases not matched to a gene: 8. The CDR3 runs to 15 residues. CDR1 is DFQATT and CDR2 is SNEGSKA in the germline V gene (reference sequence). CDR3 residues: CSALSGGEGTDTQYF. DNA of the CDR3: TGCAGTGCTTTGTCAGGGGGCGAGGGCACAGATACGCAGTATTTT.

This clonotype was observed many times. The V and J genes are TRBV12-3 or TRBV12-4 and TRBJ1-1; no definite D call. The CDR3 covers 16 residues. The V end was cut by 5 bases, the J end by 0 bases, with 16 bases between. CDR3 nucleotide sequence: TGTGCCAGCAGTGCGCCTCCCGGACGGATGAACACTGAAGCTTTCTTT. Amino acid sequence: CASSAPPGRMNTEAFF.

This clonotype was detected ten times or more. The V call is TRBV11-2, the J call TRBJ2-5; no firm D call. This CDR3 has 19 amino acids. V dropped 3 bases and J dropped 5 bases, with 28 bases sitting between them. Germline CDR1 SGHAT, CDR2 FQNNGV. CDR3 amino acids: CASSFSVDGVRFRTETQYF. CDR3 coding DNA: TGTGCCAGCAGCTTTTCGGTTGATGGCGTACGCTTCCGGACGGAGACCCAGTACTTC.

The sample holds many counts of this clonotype. The genes are TRBV5-1 and TRBJ1-5; possibly TRBD1 for D (5 bases). In germline, CDR1 is SGHRS, CDR2 YFSETQ. The germline V and J ends were trimmed by 0 bases and 5 bases, with 9 bases remaining between them. The CDR3 runs 14 residues. DNA of the CDR3: TGCGCCAGCAGCTTGGACGGGGCAGATCAGCCCCAGCATTTT. Encoded protein: CASSLDGADQPQHF.

With respect to this clonotype: This clone may be a read error of a much larger clone one base away. The chain employs TRBV20-1 and TRBJ2-7; 12 nucleotides match TRBD1. Germline lookup yields CDR1 DFQATT and CDR2 SNEGSKA (reference sequence). The CDR3 runs to 16 residues. CDR3 amino acids: CSARSNGGTGGFEQDF. In nucleotides, the CDR3 is TGCAGTGCTAGATCCAATGGGGGGACAGGGGGCTTTGAGCAGGACTTC.

This clonotype was recorded at least ten times. This chain joins TRBV7-9 and TRBJ1-4; D not resolved. The CDR3 totals 14 residues. Germline V gives CDR1 SEHNR, CDR2 FQNEAQ (reference sequence). V lost 8 bases and J lost 7, with 17 bases in between. CDR3 sequence: CASGEGRSGEKLFF. The CDR3 DNA reads TGTGCCAGCGGGGAAGGACGAAGCGGTGAAAAACTGTTTTTT.

This clonotype appeared many times. This chain joins TRBV6-5 and TRBJ2-1; the D gene could be TRBD1 or TRBD2 (5 bases each). This CDR3 has 18 amino acids. V was trimmed by 2 bases and J by 4 bases, leaving 21 bases between them. Germline V lookup: CDR1 MNHEY, CDR2 SVGAGI. The CDR3 reads CASSYPVSEGSLYNEQFF. CDR3 bases: TGTGCCAGCAGTTACCCGGTTTCAGAGGGGTCGCTGTACAATGAGCAGTTCTTC.

The sample holds many counts of this clonotype. CDR3 nucleotide sequence: TGTGCCAGCAGTCCCGCGACAGTTATGAACACTGAAGCTTTCTTT. Its protein product is CASSPATVMNTEAFF. This chain uses TRBV12-3 or TRBV12-4 with TRBJ1-1; D is possibly TRBD1 (5 bases). The CDR3 spans 15 residues. Between the trimmed V and J ends, which lost 5 bases and 0 bases, there was a span of 13 bases.

The sample holds many counts of this clonotype. The chain recombines TRBV20-1 with TRBJ2-7; D is possibly TRBD1 (5 bases). Per the germline V gene, CDR1 is DFQATT and CDR2 is SNEGSKA (reference sequence). Trimming shortened V by 0 bases and J by 2 bases, and 8 bases separated the two germline ends. CDR3 length: 13 residues. The CDR3 spells CSARDTRAYEQYF. The DNA of the CDR3 is TGCAGTGCTAGAGATACCAGGGCCTACGAGCAGTACTTC.

This clonotype was counted at least ten times. The gene calls are TRBV12-3 or TRBV12-4 and TRBJ1-3, with D possibly matching TRBD1 (6 bases). V was pared by 5 bases and J by 0 bases, with 14 bases between. This CDR3 is 16 amino acids long. The CDR3 reads CASSTSSGASGNTIYF. CDR3 nucleotides: TGTGCCAGCAGTACGTCTTCAGGGGCCTCTGGAAACACCATATATTTT.

This clonotype has ten or more counts. The chain carries TRBV20-1 and TRBJ2-7; 7 bases are a match to TRBD1. CDR1 and CDR2 (germline): DFQATT, SNEGSKA (reference sequence). V lost 6 bases and J lost 2; bases outside the gene matches: 7. This CDR3 is 13 amino acids long. CDR3 amino acids: CSATTGYAYEQYF. The CDR3, as DNA: TGCAGTGCAACGACAGGGTACGCCTACGAGCAGTACTTC.

This clonotype was counted between two and nine times. The CDR3 bases are TGTGCCAGCAGGTTGACAGGGACCAACAATGAGCAGTTCTTC. Its protein product is CASRLTGTNNEQFF. V and J are TRBV2 and TRBJ2-1, with 7 bases that match TRBD1. Per germline, CDR1 SNHLY and CDR2 FYNNEI. The CDR3 sequence is 14 residues long. Trimming removed 6 bases from V and 5 bases from J; junction bases left unmatched: 7.

This clonotype was counted between two and nine times. The rearrangement uses TRBV7-9 and TRBJ2-4, with D tentatively TRBD1 (5 bases). The germline V gene has CDR1 SEHNR and CDR2 FQNEAQ (reference sequence). CDR3 length equals 17 residues. Deletions cut 2 bases from V and 1 base from J, with 15 bases between. The CDR3: CASSLYWGRKAKNIQYF. For the CDR3, the DNA is TGTGCCAGCAGCTTATACTGGGGCAGGAAGGCCAAAAACATTCAGTACTTC.

The chain is built from TRBV6-6 and TRBJ1-2, with 9 bases identical to TRBD1. V was clipped by 8 bases and J by 10 bases; unmatched bases: 8. CDR3 size: 12 residues. Per the germline V gene, CDR1 is MNHNY and CDR2 is SVGAGI (reference sequence). The CDR3: CASQTGGYPYTF. In DNA form, the CDR3 reads TGTGCCAGCCAGACAGGGGGGTATCCCTACACCTTC.

This clonotype was seen more than once but under ten times. The rearrangement uses TRBV7-3 and TRBJ2-2; no reliable D call. CDR3 size: 14 residues. Trimming took 7 bases from V and 1 from J, leaving 10 bases between them. Germline values: CDR1 SGHTA, CDR2 FQGTGA. The CDR3 DNA is TGTGCCAGCACCTCCTCGATGAACACCGGGGAGCTGTTTTTT. Its translation: CASTSSMNTGELFF.

This clonotype was found many times. The chain joins TRBV5-1 to TRBJ1-4, with 8 nucleotides matching TRBD1. Unmatched junction bases numbered 5, after V lost 4 bases and J lost 3 bases. The CDR3 is made up of 15 amino acids. The germline V gene encodes CDR1 SGHRS and CDR2 YFSETQ. The CDR3 loop is CASSLSDRANEKLFF. CDR3 in DNA: TGCGCCAGCAGCCTTTCGGACAGGGCTAATGAAAAACTGTTTTTT.

The J gene is TRBJ1-3, the V gene TRBV25-1; 8 nucleotides line up with TRBD1. V shed 8 bases, J shed 7 bases, and the junction held 13 bases outside the gene matches. Germline loops: CDR1 MGHDK, CDR2 SYGVNS. The CDR3 sequence is 15 residues long. DNA of the CDR3: TGTGCCAGCGAGTCGACAGGGGTGCCCTGGAACACCATATATTTT. Amino acid sequence: CASESTGVPWNTIYF.

This clonotype was seen a few times. The chain has TRBV29-1 and TRBJ1-1; 8 bases line up with TRBD1. The CDR3 consists of 13 residues. Germline V gene data show CDR1 as SQVTM and CDR2 as ANQGSEA. The V gene end was trimmed by 8 bases and the J gene end by 0 bases; junction bases not matched to a gene: 5. The CDR3 spells CSSRQGLNTEAFF. CDR3 nucleotides: TGCAGCTCGAGACAGGGGCTGAACACTGAAGCTTTCTTT.

Ten or more counts support this clonotype. The chain couples TRBV6-1 to TRBJ2-1; weak D call: TRBD1 (6 bases). This CDR3 is built from 14 residues. Trimming left V 7 bases short and J 7 bases short, with 17 bases between. Germline V gene lookup returns CDR1 MNHNS and CDR2 SASEGT. CDR3 in DNA: TGTGCCAGCACCCCAGAGGGACACCGAAATGAGCAGTTCTTC. This encodes CASTPEGHRNEQFF.

The chain combines TRBV21-1 with TRBJ2-1; the D call of TRBD2 is as the table states it, not checked on the DNA. TRBV21-1 corresponds to a pseudogene. This CDR3 comprises 18 residues. DNA for the CDR3: TGTGCCAGCAGCAATAGTCCTCGCCCTGGTGACTCCTACAATGAGCAGTTCTTC. This translates into CASSNSPRPGDSYNEQFF.

This clonotype was observed a handful of times. This chain links TRBV28 with TRBJ2-7, with TRBD2 identical over 9 bases. CDR3 size: 15 residues. CDR1 is MDHEN, CDR2 SYDVKM, per germline. V gave up 3 bases and J gave up 7 bases; unmatched junction bases: 10. Here the CDR3 reads CASSFRGGGAEEQYF. As DNA, the CDR3 is TGTGCCAGCAGTTTTCGTGGCGGGGGGGCGGAAGAGCAGTACTTC.

V is TRBV5-1 and J is TRBJ2-4, with 8 bases aligning to TRBD1. Trimming removed 4 bases from V and 1 base from J; junction bases left unmatched: 16. This CDR3 comprises 19 residues. Germline CDR1 is SGHRS and CDR2 is YFSETQ. The CDR3 sequence is CASSADRDRRTGAKNIQYF. Written as DNA, the CDR3 is TGCGCCAGCAGCGCAGACCGGGACAGGAGGACGGGGGCCAAAAACATTCAGTACTTC.

This clonotype was recorded at least ten times. This rearrangement joins TRBV9 to TRBJ1-4; 7 bases match TRBD1. The CDR3 is 16 amino acids. Per the germline V gene, CDR1 is SGDLS and CDR2 is YYNGEE. J gave up 8 bases and V 4 bases, and 14 bases lay outside the gene matches. The CDR3 reads CASSPQQGQEDEKLFF. CDR3 nucleotide sequence: TGTGCCAGCAGCCCACAACAGGGGCAGGAGGACGAAAAACTGTTTTTT. Combining the CDR3 with reference TRBV9 and TRBJ1-4 gives the whole variable domain DSGVTQTPKHLITATGQRVTLRCSPRSGDLSVYWYQQSLDQGLQFLIQYYNGEERAKGNILERFSAQQFPDLHSELNLSSLELGDSALYFCASSPQQGQEDEKLFFGSGTQLSVL.

This clonotype was seen a few times. V is TRBV7-9 and J is TRBJ1-6; the D gene is possibly TRBD1 (5 bases). Trimming shortened V by 5 bases and J by 11 bases, and 19 bases separated the two germline ends. There are 15 residues in the CDR3. CDR1 is SEHNR and CDR2 is FQNEAQ in the germline V gene (reference sequence). CDR3 bases: TGTGCCAGCAGCCCAACCCCGGGGGAGTCAGCACCCCTCCACTTT. The encoded protein is CASSPTPGESAPLHF.

This clonotype was detected many times. The chain carries TRBV7-8 and TRBJ1-2; D is possibly TRBD1 (6 bases). Germline-derived CDR1 and CDR2 are SGHVS and FQNEAQ. V dropped 1 base and J dropped 4 bases, with 19 bases sitting between them. The CDR3 is made up of 17 amino acids. In nucleotides, the CDR3 is TGTGCCAGCAGCTTAGGTCGCGACATCGGGGGCTCCTATGGCTACACCTTC. It specifies CASSLGRDIGGSYGYTF.

This clonotype was found many times. J is TRBJ2-3 and V is TRBV5-1; D not certain. V was cut by 2 bases and J by 0 bases, with 4 bases left in between. Germline values: CDR1 SGHRS, CDR2 YFSETQ. This CDR3 spans 13 amino acids. The CDR3 region has the DNA TGCGCCAGCAGCTTTGAGAGCACAGATACGCAGTATTTT. It codes for CASSFESTDTQYF.

The rearrangement joins TRBV7-6 to TRBJ1-1, with D unclear. The CDR3 runs to 16 residues. Germline lookup yields CDR1 SGHVS and CDR2 FNYEAQ. The ends were cut back, 3 bases at V and 3 bases at J, with 17 bases in the middle. The CDR3 DNA reads TGTGCCAGCAGCTTCTCCCGGGAGGGTATGCACACTGAAGCTTTCTTT. This translates into CASSFSREGMHTEAFF.

This clonotype was seen at least ten times. The chain uses TRBV7-3 and TRBJ1-6; D perhaps matches TRBD1 (6 bases). Trimming removed 0 bases from V and 4 bases from J, with 7 bases in between. This CDR3 contains 15 residues. The germline CDR1 and CDR2 sequences are SGHTA and FQGTGA. The CDR3 sequence: CASSLTTGYNSPLHF. In DNA, the CDR3 is TGTGCCAGCAGCTTAACGACAGGATATAATTCACCCCTCCACTTT. Full variable domain (rest looked up from reference TRBV7-3 and TRBJ1-6): GAGVSQTPSNKVTEKGKYVELRCDPISGHTALYWYRQSLGQGPEFLIYFQGTGAADDSGLPNDRFFAVRPEGSVSTLKIQRTERGDSAVYLCASSLTTGYNSPLHFGNGTRLTVT.

This clonotype was recorded many times. For the CDR3, the DNA is TGTGCCAGCAGCCAAGGAGAGGGCGGCGCGGGGGGCACAGATACGCAGTATTTT. Translated: CASSQGEGGAGGTDTQYF. The chain employs TRBV3-1 and TRBJ2-3, with 7 bases matching TRBD2. The CDR3 runs to 18 residues. Germline CDR1 LGHDT, CDR2 YNNKEL (reference sequence). V was clipped by 1 base and J by 1 base; unmatched bases: 11.

This clonotype was observed a single time. This chain links TRBV5-1 with TRBJ2-3; D unclear. Germline V lookup: CDR1 SGHRS, CDR2 YFSETQ. The CDR3 has 15 amino acids. Trimming cost V 7 bases and J 0 bases, with 15 bases left between them. The CDR3 DNA sequence: TGCGCCAGCGAACCAGGACGGCGGAGCACAGATACGCAGTATTTT. Amino acid sequence: CASEPGRRSTDTQYF.